This T cell receptor (beta chain) appears in the sequencing data of a study of identical twins (TCRdb year 2016). In the study overall: To test whether fetal clonotypes persist, the study used deep sequencing on TCR alpha and beta repertoires from monozygotic twins, unrelated adults of various ages, and cord blood. To rule out contamination, the twin experiments were replicated at different times with different library preparation protocols.

This clonotype was seen ten or more times. The antigen this receptor binds is unknown. The junction shows a germline mismatch at one end, possibly a read error. The germline V gene yields SGHRS for CDR1 and YFSETQ for CDR2. The cysteine opens and the phenylalanine closes a CDR3 of 13 amino acids. Left in the record is the CDR3 DNA by itself, 39 bases read in frame from the first base. Overall study outcomes, separate from this receptor: Invariant T cells such as MAIT and iNKT could partly confound zero-insertion analyses, although diverse VJ usage argued against such confounding for most clonotypes. Abundant cord blood beta clonotypes carried fewer insertions; young adult naive repertoires showed a weaker similar trend, while memory repertoires showed none. Compared with coincidental sharing between unrelated individuals, an excess of low generation-probability sequences was observed among out-of-frame TCR alpha sequences shared between twins. In monozygotic twins, out-of-frame TCR alpha sharing was systematically underestimated by recombination models, although the models agreed with sharing between unrelated individuals. Conclusions relied on cross-sectional statistical analysis, since the same donors could not be followed over many years. A weaker excess of twin sharing was found in beta out-of-frame sequences because the signal-to-noise ratio was lowered by fewer shared sequences.

The receptor library was made with 5' RACE. Sequencing took place on an Illumina HiSeq 2000. A universal primer binding site was added through template switching, and the final cDNA carried a unique molecular identifier so that TCR cDNA molecules could be counted accurately. Specific primers in the conserved constant-segment region were used to synthesize first-strand cDNA for the TCR alpha and beta chains. To control for contamination, each cDNA library was double barcoded with a SMART-Mk sample barcode plus Illumina barcodes. TruSeq adapter sequences and Illumina sample barcodes were added in two successive PCR steps. TCR alpha and beta cDNA libraries were sequenced on the Illumina HiSeq platform with custom primers. The source study handled its data this way. MiGEC processed the raw reads to extract unique molecular identifiers, while MiXCR was used to determine the CDR3 positions. For each individual, recombination models were inferred using an EM algorithm with the repgenHMM and IGoR tools. Shared clonotype analysis was performed with the tcR package in R, normalizing sharing by the product of cloneset sizes. To study raw recombination free of thymic and clonal selection effects, out-of-frame nonproductive sequences were analyzed. TCRdb passed the public sequencing reads through fastp at Q25 and MiXCR, retaining productive beta sequences. Each CDR3 protein gets just one entry, which takes the most common genes and DNA from the rows behind it. For this entry, the V and J calls and clone size follow TCRdb and not the study's own pipeline. This sample has about 200,000 distinct CDR3 sequences in its table, and roughly a tenth of those were observed once. The ten largest clones represent roughly 10% of the sample.

Every donor in the study was a healthy Caucasian. Miltenyi CD45RO+ enrichment and human naive T-cell isolation kits were used to isolate memory (CD45RO+) and naive T cells from PBMC. The V and J genes are TRBV5-1 and TRBJ1-1; D gene: possibly TRBD1, on 5 matching bases. Sequencing was carried out using memory T cells sorted from blood. What the cell subset or site label conveys for this sample: CD45RO+ enriched T cells. This receptor was obtained from a man in his fifties in good health. The CDR3 has the sequence CASSLGRATEAFF. The DNA sequence reads TGTGCCAGCAGCTTAGGCAGGGCCACTGAAGCTTTCTTT. With the portions outside the CDR3 filled from the reference TRBV5-1 and TRBJ1-1 genes, the complete variable region becomes KAGVTQTPRYLIKTRGQQVTLSCSPISGHRSVSWYQQTPGQGLQFLFEYFSETQRNKGNFPGRFSGRQFSNSRSEMNVSTLELGDSALYLCASSLGRATEAFFGQGTRLTVV.